This TCR beta chain was retrieved from a study of T cell repertoires in cytomegalovirus infection. Overall study context: Through public TCR beta signatures, both CMV infection and matching HLA type were indicated. Broader study findings: Cumulated frequencies of public TCR beta families served to identify carriers of CMV plus the relevant HLA. Clonotype analysis showed dominance of the ex vivo response by HLA-C-restricted CMV-specific TCR beta clonotypes.

This clonotype was found many times. Its cognate antigen is unknown. TCRdb passed the reads through MiXCR, listing each CDR3 protein once. The sample records about 210,000 distinct CDR3 sequences, 6.5% being singletons. The CDR3 is 13 amino acids. The V and J ends lost 8 bases and 3 bases, in that order; junction bases with no gene match: 6. Germline CDR1 reads MNHEY; CDR2 reads SVGEGT. Sequences were obtained from PBMCs. V usage is TRBV6-2 or TRBV6-3 and J usage is TRBJ1-2; 7 bases match TRBD1. This TCR derives from a human donor in good health (CMV status not recorded). Some clones in this sample may be carry-over from other donors' samples. DNA of the CDR3: TGTGCCAGCGGCCAAGGGACAGACTATGGCTACACCTTC. Encoded protein: CASGQGTDYGYTF.